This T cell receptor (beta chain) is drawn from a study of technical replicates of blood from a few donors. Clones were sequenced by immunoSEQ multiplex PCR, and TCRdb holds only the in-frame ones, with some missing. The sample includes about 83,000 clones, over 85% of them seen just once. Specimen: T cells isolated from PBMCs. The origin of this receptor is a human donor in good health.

The CDR3 DNA follows: TGTGCCAGCAGCTTGGCCCGTTCCTACGAGCAGTACTTC. This translates into CASSLARSYEQYF. The chain joins TRBV5-4 to TRBJ2-7; no clear D. Germline loops: CDR1 SGHNT, CDR2 YYREEE (reference sequence). The germline V and J ends were trimmed by 0 bases and 1 base, with 5 bases remaining between them. The CDR3 extends over 13 amino acids.